This TCR beta chain was sequenced during a study of beta chain features in type 1 diabetes. Germline values: CDR1 MRHNA, CDR2 SNTAGT. The CDR3 runs 14 residues. V shed 2 bases, J shed 4 bases, and the junction held 2 bases outside the gene matches. The investigators reverse transcribed all of the isolated RNA, so they sequenced expressed TCRB transcripts. Clones were sequenced by immunoSEQ multiplex PCR, and TCRdb holds only the in-frame ones, with some missing. The sample contains about 140,000 clones, approximately 10% of which appear only once. This clone has ten or more counts. The chain recombines TRBV6-4 with TRBJ2-1; 7 positions agree with TRBD1. The TCR was taken from a woman aged 40 to 55 in good health. The sequenced material came from central memory CD4+ T cells from blood. The DNA for the CDR3 is TGTGCCAGCAGTGACAGGGGGCTATACAATGAGCAGTTCTTC. It codes for CASSDRGLYNEQFF.